Below are 32 T cell receptor beta chains sequenced from a single sample in a study of shared clonotypes between healthy human individuals. TCRdb's copy holds only in-frame clones and misses some; the assay was immunoSEQ multiplex PCR. The sample has 1,500,000 or so clones; around 98.5% are singletons. The source material was naive CD4+ T cells sorted from blood. The subset here: CD45RA+ positively selected. Receptor source: a man aged 25-40 years in good health.

The chain uses TRBV18 and TRBJ2-7; D may be TRBD1 or TRBD2 (5 bases each). CDR1 is KGHSH, CDR2 LQKENI, per germline. The CDR3 runs to 15 residues. V was shortened by 3 bases and J by 0 bases, with 12 bases between the two germline ends. CDR3 nucleotides: TGTGCCAGCTCACCGGGGACGGATCGCTCCTACGAGCAGTACTTC. Its translation: CASSPGTDRSYEQYF.

CDR3 sequence (DNA): TGTGCCAGCTCACCCCGCGTGACCTTATCCTATGAAGCTTTCTTT. Encoded protein: CASSPRVTLSYEAFF. The chain links TRBV18 to TRBJ1-1, with D uncertain. V was trimmed by 3 bases and J by 7 bases, leaving 18 bases between them. There are 15 residues in the CDR3. CDR1 and CDR2 (germline): KGHSH, LQKENI.

For the CDR3, the DNA is TGTGCCAGCAACAGACAGGGGGCTGACAATGAGCAGTTCTTC. It encodes CASNRQGADNEQFF. V gene TRBV2 combines with J gene TRBJ2-1, with TRBD1 matching over 10 bases. The germline CDR1 and CDR2 sequences are SNHLY and FYNNEI. The V and J ends lost 7 bases and 5 bases, in that order; junction bases with no gene match: 5. CDR3 length: 14 amino acids.

The chain joins TRBV15 to TRBJ2-3; no firm D call. Trimming took off 2 bases at V and 9 bases at J, with 15 bases between the two ends. The CDR3 consists of 14 residues. Germline V lookup: CDR1 LNHNV, CDR2 YYDKDF (reference sequence). Here the CDR3 reads CATSRPQGPATQYF. The DNA for the CDR3 is TGTGCCACCAGCAGACCGCAAGGGCCGGCGACGCAGTATTTT. The full variable domain, in which reference TRBV15 and TRBJ2-3 provide the parts outside the CDR3, is DAMVIQNPRYQVTQFGKPVTLSCSQTLNHNVMYWYQQKSSQAPKLLFHYYDKDFNNEADTPDNFQSRRPNTSFCFLDIRSPGLGDTAMYLCATSRPQGPATQYFGPGTRLTVL.

The chain links TRBV6-1 to TRBJ1-5; possible D gene TRBD1, 5 bases. Trimming cost V 0 bases and J 3 bases, with 12 bases left between them. CDR3 length: 16 residues. The germline CDR1 and CDR2 sequences are MNHNS and SASEGT. CDR3 sequence (DNA): TGTGCCAGCAGTGAAGCGCTCGGGGCGCTCAATCAGCCCCAGCATTTT. Encoded protein: CASSEALGALNQPQHF.

This clone was observed a single time. The same CDR3 also results from other DNA sequences found in this sample. The J gene is TRBJ2-1, the V gene TRBV5-1, with D possibly called TRBD1 or TRBD2 (5 bases each). V dropped 4 bases and J dropped 1 base, with 12 bases sitting between them. From germline, CDR1 is SGHRS and CDR2 YFSETQ. The CDR3 covers 15 residues. This CDR3 is CASSLTGTSYNEQFF. CDR3 DNA sequence: TGCGCCAGCAGCCTCACCGGGACGTCCTACAATGAGCAGTTCTTC.

The chain uses TRBV7-9 and TRBJ2-1, with a tentative D call TRBD2 (5 bases). V shed 8 bases and J shed 8 bases, with 13 bases lying between them. The CDR3 is 12 amino acids. Per germline, CDR1 SEHNR and CDR2 FQNEAQ (reference sequence). CDR3 sequence (DNA): TGTGCCAGCGCCCTTAGCGTCTATGAGCAGTTCTTC. This sequence encodes CASALSVYEQFF.

The genes are TRBV6-1 and TRBJ2-5; D is undetermined. Germline-derived CDR1 and CDR2 are MNHNS and SASEGT. Trimming shortened V by 10 bases and J by 1 base, and 13 bases separated the two germline ends. There are 13 residues in the CDR3. The CDR3 is CATGFSSQETQYF. CDR3 nucleotide sequence: TGTGCCACCGGATTTTCTAGCCAAGAGACCCAGTACTTC.

This clone was counted a single time. The V gene is TRBV10-3, the J gene TRBJ2-7; 9 bases fit TRBD1. V shed 10 bases, J shed 5 bases, and the junction held 18 bases outside the gene matches. This CDR3 is 16 amino acids long. Germline assignment: CDR1 ENHRY and CDR2 SYGVKD. Written as DNA, the CDR3 is TGTGCCACCCATAACCTGGCGGGACAGGGTATTGACGAGCAGTACTTC. This translates into CATHNLAGQGIDEQYF.

The chain has TRBV18 and TRBJ2-7; 8 bases fit TRBD2. The V and J ends lost 3 bases and 2 bases, in that order; junction bases with no gene match: 9. Germline V CDR1 and CDR2: KGHSH, LQKENI. The CDR3 runs 16 residues. For the CDR3, the DNA is TGTGCCAGCTCACCGGTTCCGGGACTAGGGCCCTACGAGCAGTACTTC. Protein: CASSPVPGLGPYEQYF.

This chain joins TRBV5-1 and TRBJ2-3; TRBD2 agrees at 13 bases. Germline CDR1 reads SGHRS; CDR2 reads YFSETQ. V dropped 0 bases and J dropped 3; count of bases not matched to a gene: 4. The CDR3 contains 17 residues. CDR3 amino acids: CASSLGTSGSWTDTQYF. The CDR3 region has the DNA TGCGCCAGCAGCTTGGGGACTAGCGGGAGTTGGACAGATACGCAGTATTTT.

This clone was seen only once. The same CDR3 can be traced to other DNA sequences in this sample. The chain couples TRBV11-3 to TRBJ2-7; no reliable D call. The CDR3 is 13 residues long. The germline V gene encodes CDR1 SGHNT and CDR2 YENEEA. V was trimmed by 5 bases and J by 5 bases, leaving 13 bases between them. The CDR3 bases are TGTGCCAGCAGCCTGTCTAGGGTCGACGAGCAGTACTTC. It translates to CASSLSRVDEQYF. The full variable domain, its missing parts supplied by reference TRBV11-3 and TRBJ2-7, is EAGVVQSPRYKIIEKKQPVAFWCNPISGHNTLYWYLQNLGQGPELLIRYENEEAVDDSQLPKDRFSAERLKGVDSTLKIQPAELGDSAVYLCASSLSRVDEQYFGPGTRLTVT.

This sequence joins TRBV2 and TRBJ2-7; TRBD1 aligns across 8 bases. The CDR3 has 14 amino acids. Germline assignment: CDR1 SNHLY and CDR2 FYNNEI. The junction had 6 bases not matched to a gene; V was cut back by 4 bases and J by 4 bases. CDR3 loop: CASSGTGRGYEQYF. The CDR3 nucleotides are TGTGCCAGCAGTGGGACAGGGCGCGGATACGAGCAGTACTTC.

The chain couples TRBV28 to TRBJ1-5; tentatively, D is TRBD1 (5 bases). Germline V gene data show CDR1 as MDHEN and CDR2 as SYDVKM. CDR3 length: 15 residues. V was clipped by 10 bases and J by 1 base, with 17 bases between them. CDR3 in DNA: TGTGCCACCACATCCTCCGGGGGGAGCAATCAGCCCCAGCATTTT. This translates into CATTSSGGSNQPQHF.

This sequence joins TRBV6-1 and TRBJ2-5, with TRBD1 identical over 7 bases. Germline lookup yields CDR1 MNHNS and CDR2 SASEGT. Unmatched junction bases numbered 3, after V lost 3 bases and J lost 2 bases. The CDR3 loop spans 14 amino acids. CDR3 protein: CASSEGQRQETQYF. DNA for the CDR3: TGTGCCAGCAGTGAGGGACAGAGACAAGAGACCCAGTACTTC.

This clone has just one count. This chain uses TRBV18 with TRBJ2-7; D may be TRBD1 (5 bases). There are 17 residues in the CDR3. CDR1 KGHSH and CDR2 LQKENI come from the germline V gene. The V end was cut by 2 bases, the J end by 6 bases, with 23 bases between. In DNA form, the CDR3 reads TGTGCCAGCTCACCATTCGCAAAAGGGGCCTTGGTCTCCGAGCAGTACTTC. Its protein product is CASSPFAKGALVSEQYF. The whole variable domain, filled in from reference TRBV18 and TRBJ2-7, reads NAGVMQNPRHLVRRRGQEARLRCSPMKGHSHVYWYRQLPEEGLKFMVYLQKENIIDESGMPKERFSAEFPKEGPSILRIQQVVRGDSAAYFCASSPFAKGALVSEQYFGPGTRLTVT.

CDR3 region: CASSVVPGHEQFF. For the CDR3, the DNA is TGTGCCAGCAGCGTAGTGCCGGGCCATGAGCAGTTCTTC. This rearrangement joins TRBV9 to TRBJ2-1, with D uncertain. The V gene lost 0 bases and the J gene lost 8 bases, with 9 bases spanning the gap. Germline CDR1 is SGDLS and CDR2 is YYNGEE. The CDR3 consists of 13 residues.

Written as DNA, the CDR3 is TGCGCCAGCAGCACGACAGGGAAAGCTTTCTTT. It translates to CASSTTGKAFF. The chain combines TRBV5-1 with TRBJ1-1, with 7 bases aligning to TRBD1. CDR1 and CDR2 (germline): SGHRS, YFSETQ. This CDR3 has 11 residues. With V trimmed by 4 bases and J by 9 bases, 3 bases remained unmatched. Variable domain in full (rest from reference TRBV5-1 and TRBJ1-1): KAGVTQTPRYLIKTRGQQVTLSCSPISGHRSVSWYQQTPGQGLQFLFEYFSETQRNKGNFPGRFSGRQFSNSRSEMNVSTLELGDSALYLCASSTTGKAFFGQGTRLTVV.

The V and J genes are TRBV9 and TRBJ2-7, with TRBD2 matching over 10 bases. Trimming removed 3 bases from V and 3 bases from J; junction bases left unmatched: 9. Germline CDR1 reads SGDLS; CDR2 reads YYNGEE. CDR3 length: 16 residues. CDR3: CASSGPDGLADYEQYF. CDR3 nucleotide sequence: TGTGCCAGCAGCGGTCCTGATGGACTAGCGGACTACGAGCAGTACTTC.

The chain carries TRBV27 and TRBJ2-7; 16 bases are a match to TRBD2. CDR3 length equals 15 residues. Germline-derived CDR1 and CDR2 are MNHEY and SMNVEV (reference sequence). Trimming took 8 bases from V and 6 from J; bases not matched to a gene: 7. This chain's CDR3 is CASEAGTSGRGEQYF. The CDR3 DNA is TGTGCCAGCGAAGCCGGGACTAGCGGGAGGGGCGAGCAGTACTTC.

J is TRBJ2-1 and V is TRBV5-1; a weak D match, TRBD2 (5 bases). Germline V gives CDR1 SGHRS, CDR2 YFSETQ. The CDR3 is 17 residues long. Trimming cost V 0 bases and J 2 bases, with 15 bases left between them. The CDR3 reads CASSLERPGKPYNEQFF. As DNA, the CDR3 is TGCGCCAGCAGCTTGGAGCGGCCCGGGAAGCCCTACAATGAGCAGTTCTTC.

With respect to this clone: The junction departs from the called germline gene at one end, perhaps through a read error. The chain has TRBV7-2 and TRBJ2-7; 7 positions match TRBD2. CDR3 length: 15 amino acids. CDR1 is SGHTA and CDR2 is FQGNSA in the germline V gene. The chain's CDR3 is CASSLVAGASHEQYF. DNA for the CDR3: TGTGCCAGCAGCTTAGTGGCGGGAGCCTCCCACGAGCAGTACTTC.

The chain has TRBV2 and TRBJ2-7; D is unclear. Trimming removed 5 bases at V and 7 bases at J, with 12 bases between. There are 12 residues in the CDR3. CDR1 and CDR2 from the germline V gene are SNHLY and FYNNEI. CDR3 DNA: TGTGCCAGCAGTCCCAAGTCCCGGGAGCAGTACTTC. Its protein product is CASSPKSREQYF.

This rearrangement joins TRBV6-5 to TRBJ2-3; D possibly corresponds to TRBD1 (6 bases). The CDR3 covers 15 residues. Germline V lookup: CDR1 MNHEY, CDR2 SVGAGI. The V end lost 5 bases, the J end lost 1 base, and 13 bases lay between the germline ends. The CDR3 sequence is CASSKGQGRTDTQYF. In nucleotides, the CDR3 is TGTGCCAGCAGTAAGGGGCAGGGGCGCACAGATACGCAGTATTTT.

The chain couples TRBV2 to TRBJ1-1; D gene uncertain. Germline values: CDR1 SNHLY, CDR2 FYNNEI. The CDR3 has 14 residues. Trimming pared 8 bases from V and 1 base from J, leaving 14 bases between. CDR3 region: CASGEIQSNTEAFF. The CDR3 nucleotides read TGTGCCAGCGGGGAGATACAGTCGAACACTGAAGCTTTCTTT. The full variable domain, in which reference TRBV2 and TRBJ1-1 provide the parts outside the CDR3, is EPEVTQTPSHQVTQMGQEVILRCVPISNHLYFYWYRQILGQKVEFLVSFYNNEISEKSEIFDDQFSVERPDGSNFTLKIRSTKLEDSAMYFCASGEIQSNTEAFFGQGTRLTVV.

J is TRBJ1-1 and V is TRBV27; D remains unclear. Germline V gene lookup returns CDR1 MNHEY and CDR2 SMNVEV (reference sequence). V shed 5 bases and J shed 1 base, with 11 bases lying between them. The CDR3 has 14 amino acids. The chain's CDR3 is CASSSRQSNTEAFF. The CDR3 DNA is TGTGCCAGCAGTAGTCGTCAATCGAACACTGAAGCTTTCTTT.

The rearrangement joins TRBV2 to TRBJ1-1; D ambiguous. The CDR3 runs to 15 residues. Trimming took 4 bases from V and 0 from J, leaving 12 bases between them. Germline CDR1 reads SNHLY; CDR2 reads FYNNEI. The CDR3 reads CASSAGIWMNTEAFF. DNA of the CDR3: TGTGCCAGCAGTGCAGGTATCTGGATGAACACTGAAGCTTTCTTT.

The rearrangement uses TRBV7-9 and TRBJ2-3, with 7 bases lining up with TRBD2. Germline V gene data show CDR1 as SEHNR and CDR2 as FQNEAQ (reference sequence). The V gene end was trimmed by 5 bases and the J gene end by 2 bases; junction bases not matched to a gene: 10. CDR3 length: 16 residues. The CDR3 DNA reads TGTGCCAGCAGCCCCCCGGGCGGGAGCATCACAGATACGCAGTATTTT. Residues: CASSPPGGSITDTQYF. The full variable domain, completed using reference TRBV7-9 and TRBJ2-3, is DTGVSQNPRHKITKRGQNVTFRCDPISEHNRLYWYRQTLGQGPEFLTYFQNEAQLEKSRLLSDRFSAERPKGSFSTLEIQRTEQGDSAMYLCASSPPGGSITDTQYFGPGTRLTVL.

The chain has TRBV27 and TRBJ2-5; D is undetermined. Trimming took 6 bases from V and 2 from J, leaving 16 bases between them. This CDR3 has 15 residues. CDR1 MNHEY and CDR2 SMNVEV come from the germline V gene (reference sequence). The CDR3 DNA reads as TGTGCCAGCAGAGGTCAGTGGGCAGCTCAAGAGACCCAGTACTTC. This translates into CASRGQWAAQETQYF.

To note about this clone: At one boundary the junction diverges from the germline segment, which might be a read error. The chain is built from TRBV5-5 and TRBJ2-5; 7 bases line up with TRBD1. This CDR3 contains 16 residues. CDR1 and CDR2 (germline): SGHKS, YYEKEE (reference sequence). CDR3 DNA: TGTGCCAGCATCTTGACAGGGTGGCCGAGTTCAGAGACCCAGTACTTC. Protein: CASILTGWPSSETQYF.

The chain links TRBV5-6 to TRBJ2-7; D is perhaps TRBD2 (6 bases). Germline CDR1 and CDR2: SGHDT and YYEEEE. This CDR3 has 14 amino acids. The V end lost 0 bases, the J end lost 2 bases, and 9 bases lay between the germline ends. The CDR3 spells CASSLGGDPYEQYF. DNA of the CDR3: TGTGCCAGCAGCTTGGGCGGGGACCCCTACGAGCAGTACTTC.

The chain has TRBV7-9 and TRBJ2-7, with D hard to call. Deletions cut 1 base from V and 2 bases from J, with 3 bases between. There are 12 residues in the CDR3. Germline CDR1 reads SEHNR; CDR2 reads FQNEAQ (reference sequence). CDR3 residues: CASSLDTYEQYF. The CDR3 DNA sequence: TGTGCCAGCAGCTTAGACACCTACGAGCAGTACTTC.